This T cell receptor beta chain was observed in a study of identical twins. Findings of the study overall: Out-of-frame alpha sequences that twins shared showed excess low generation probability. Models underestimated out-of-frame TCR alpha sharing in monozygotic twins.

TCRdb re-called the 5' RACE reads through MiXCR, storing one row per CDR3 protein. This sample yields 210,000 or so distinct CDR3 sequences, of which around a sixth are seen a single time; 40% to 45% belongs to the top ten. CDR3 size: 13 residues. The ends lost 7 bases at V and 3 bases at J; junction bases unmatched: 6. Germline loops: CDR1 SQVTM, CDR2 ANQGSEA. Healthy Caucasians alone served as donors. This clonotype occurred a few times. The antigen is undetermined. This same sample was also taken into another study, of T cells expressing NK-cell markers. This second study notes: Clones of NKG2C+ T cells that had expanded were of unclear HCMV specificity.

Sequencing was performed on CD8+ T cells sorted from blood. The gene calls are TRBV29-1 and TRBJ2-7, with 10 bases matching TRBD1. This TCR came from a woman in her late teens or twenties in good health. For the CDR3, the DNA is TGCAGCGCTCGGGGGACAGGGGACTACGAGCAGTACTTC. It specifies CSARGTGDYEQYF.